The clone carrying this T cell receptor (beta chain) has just one count. Analysis of PBMCs was direct, with no culture step. Generated by immunoSEQ multiplex PCR, the TCRdb table keeps only in-frame clones and is missing some. The table includes 11,000 to 15,000 clones, 55% to 65% detected once. The entry originates in a study of neoadjuvant anti-PD-1 for oral cavity cancer. Study overall: Before surgery, most patients got three to four biweekly 3 mg/kg nivolumab doses.

Sequenced material: PBMCs, taken before nivolumab (anti-PD-1) treatment. The origin of this receptor is a person aged 35-79 years with oral cavity squamous cell carcinoma.

CDR3 sequence reads: CASSSLERDYEQYF. The CDR3 DNA reads as TGTGCCAGCAGCTCTCTAGAACGGGATTACGAGCAGTACTTC. The chain uses TRBV11-2 and TRBJ2-7, with D possibly being TRBD2 (5 bases). This CDR3 spans 14 amino acids. Trimming removed 4 bases at V and 4 bases at J, with 14 bases between. Germline CDR1 and CDR2: SGHAT and FQNNGV.